This T cell receptor beta chain was sequenced during a study of shared clonotypes between healthy human individuals. Profiling relied on immunoSEQ multiplex PCR, and the TCRdb table lists in-frame clones only, not all of them. The sample yields about 2 million clones, 95% seen once. The CDR3 totals 13 residues. Losses at the gene ends were 2 bases for V and 4 bases for J; bases not matched to a gene: 1. CDR1 and CDR2 (germline): LNHNV, YYDKDF (reference sequence). The sequence was collected from a man younger than 35 in good health. This chain uses TRBV15 with TRBJ1-1; TRBD1 agrees at 7 bases. The specimen was naive CD4+ T cells sorted from blood. Subset: CD45RA+ positively selected. CDR3 loop: CATSRSGGTEAFF. Here the CDR3 DNA reads TGTGCCACCAGCAGATCAGGGGGCACTGAAGCTTTCTTT. The variable domain in full, with the rest retrieved from reference TRBV15 and TRBJ1-1, is DAMVIQNPRYQVTQFGKPVTLSCSQTLNHNVMYWYQQKSSQAPKLLFHYYDKDFNNEADTPDNFQSRRPNTSFCFLDIRSPGLGDTAMYLCATSRSGGTEAFFGQGTRLTVV.